The TCR beta chain under discussion was sequenced for a study of PD-1 blockade in classical Hodgkin lymphoma. Notes on this clone: Its antigen is still unknown.

Whole-study results and caveats: Patients who began taking nivolumab under 1 year after ASCT were left out.

Stated time point: cycle 4 day 1 (C4D1), after 5 to 7 weeks of nivolumab. All the patients suffered relapse after autologous stem cell transplantation, and brentuximab vedotin exposure differed. CDR3 length: 15 residues. J was trimmed by 1 base and V by 4 bases; bases with no gene match: 5. Germline V gene data show CDR1 as LNHDA and CDR2 as SQIVND (reference sequence). Clones were sequenced by immunoSEQ multiplex PCR, and TCRdb holds only the in-frame ones, with some missing. The sample has roughly 100,000 clones, roughly 73% seen once. Material: peripheral blood mononuclear cells (PBMCs), obtained before the fourth cycle of nivolumab. This TCR derives from a human donor with classical Hodgkin lymphoma. V and J are TRBV19 and TRBJ1-1, with 8 positions matching TRBD1. This chain's CDR3 is CASSTGQGQNTEAFF. CDR3 coding DNA: TGTGCCAGTAGTACTGGACAGGGACAGAACACTGAAGCTTTCTTT.